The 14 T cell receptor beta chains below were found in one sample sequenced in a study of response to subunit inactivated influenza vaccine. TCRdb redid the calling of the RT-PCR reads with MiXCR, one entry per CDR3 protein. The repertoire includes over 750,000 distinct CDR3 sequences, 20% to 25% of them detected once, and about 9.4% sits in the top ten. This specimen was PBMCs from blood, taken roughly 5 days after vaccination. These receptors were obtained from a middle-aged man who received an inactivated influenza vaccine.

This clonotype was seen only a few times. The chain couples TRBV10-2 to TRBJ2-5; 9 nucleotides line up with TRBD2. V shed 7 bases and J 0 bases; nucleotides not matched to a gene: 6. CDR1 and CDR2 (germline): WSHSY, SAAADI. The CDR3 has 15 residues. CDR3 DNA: TGCGCCAGCAAGCCAAGCGGGGGGTACCAAGAGACCCAGTACTTC. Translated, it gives CASKPSGGYQETQYF.

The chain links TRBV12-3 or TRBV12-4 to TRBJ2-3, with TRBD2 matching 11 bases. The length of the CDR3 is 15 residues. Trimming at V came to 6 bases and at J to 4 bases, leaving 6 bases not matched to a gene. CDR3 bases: TGTGCCAGCAGGTTTAGCGGGGGGGCCTCAGATACGCAGTATTTT. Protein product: CASRFSGGASDTQYF.

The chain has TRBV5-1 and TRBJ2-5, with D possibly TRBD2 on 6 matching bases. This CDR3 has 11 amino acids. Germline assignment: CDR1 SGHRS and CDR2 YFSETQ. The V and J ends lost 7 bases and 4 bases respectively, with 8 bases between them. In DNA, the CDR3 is TGCGCCAGCCAGGGAGGAGAGACCCAGTACTTC. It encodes CASQGGETQYF.

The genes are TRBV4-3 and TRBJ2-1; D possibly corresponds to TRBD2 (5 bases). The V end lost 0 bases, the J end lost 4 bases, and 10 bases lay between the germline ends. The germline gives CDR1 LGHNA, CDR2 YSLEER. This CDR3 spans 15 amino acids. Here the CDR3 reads CASSQDLTGYNEQFF. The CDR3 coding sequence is TGCGCCAGCAGCCAAGATTTAACGGGGTACAATGAGCAGTTCTTC.

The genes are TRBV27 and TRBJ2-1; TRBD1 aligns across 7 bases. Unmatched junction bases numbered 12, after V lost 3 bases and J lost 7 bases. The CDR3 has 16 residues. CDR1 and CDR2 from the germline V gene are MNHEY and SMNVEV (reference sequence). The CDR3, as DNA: TGTGCCAGCAGTTTCCCGGTTGGGACAGTTATTAATGAGCAGTTCTTC. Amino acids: CASSFPVGTVINEQFF.

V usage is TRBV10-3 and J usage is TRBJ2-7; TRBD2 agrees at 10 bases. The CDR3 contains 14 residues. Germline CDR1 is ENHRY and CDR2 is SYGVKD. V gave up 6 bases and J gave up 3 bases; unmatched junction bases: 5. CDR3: CAISQREGLYEQYF. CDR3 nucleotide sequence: TGTGCCATCAGCCAGCGGGAGGGCCTCTACGAGCAGTACTTC.

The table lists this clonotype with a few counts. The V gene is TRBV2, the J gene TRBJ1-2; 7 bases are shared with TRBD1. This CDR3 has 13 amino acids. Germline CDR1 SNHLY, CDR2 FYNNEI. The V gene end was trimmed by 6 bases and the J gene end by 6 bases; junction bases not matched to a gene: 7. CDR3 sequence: CASSDRVFDGYTF. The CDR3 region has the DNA TGTGCCAGCAGCGACAGGGTATTTGATGGCTACACCTTC.

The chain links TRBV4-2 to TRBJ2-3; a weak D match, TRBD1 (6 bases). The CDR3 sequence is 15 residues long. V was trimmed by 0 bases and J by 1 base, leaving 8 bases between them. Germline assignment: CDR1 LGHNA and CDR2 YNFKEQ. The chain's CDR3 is CASSQDQGRTDTQYF. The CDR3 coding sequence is TGTGCCAGCAGCCAAGATCAGGGGCGCACAGATACGCAGTATTTT.

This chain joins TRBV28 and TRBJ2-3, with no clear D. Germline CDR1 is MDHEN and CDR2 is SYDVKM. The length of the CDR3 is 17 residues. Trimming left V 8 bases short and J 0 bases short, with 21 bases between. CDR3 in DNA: TGTGCCAGCGAAAACCCATTTTACGGATCTAGCACAGATACGCAGTATTTT. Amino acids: CASENPFYGSSTDTQYF.

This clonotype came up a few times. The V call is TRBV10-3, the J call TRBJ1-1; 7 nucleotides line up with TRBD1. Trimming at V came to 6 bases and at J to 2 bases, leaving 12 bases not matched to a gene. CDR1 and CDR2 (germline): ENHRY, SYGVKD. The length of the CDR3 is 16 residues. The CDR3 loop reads CAIRPTVGGGNTEAFF. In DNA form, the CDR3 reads TGTGCCATCAGGCCAACCGTGGGAGGGGGCAACACTGAAGCTTTCTTT.

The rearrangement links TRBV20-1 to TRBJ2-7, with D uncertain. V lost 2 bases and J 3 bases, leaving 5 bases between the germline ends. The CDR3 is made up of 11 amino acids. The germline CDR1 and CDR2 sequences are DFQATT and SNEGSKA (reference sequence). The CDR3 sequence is CSARPYYEQYF. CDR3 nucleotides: TGCAGTGCTAGACCTTACTACGAGCAGTACTTC.

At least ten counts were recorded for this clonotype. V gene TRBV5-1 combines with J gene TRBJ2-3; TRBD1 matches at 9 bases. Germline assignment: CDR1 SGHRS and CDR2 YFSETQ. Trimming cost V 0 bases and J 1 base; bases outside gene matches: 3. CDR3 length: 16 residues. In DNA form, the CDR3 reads TGCGCCAGCAGCTTGGGGGGACAGGGCGGCACAGATACGCAGTATTTT. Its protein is CASSLGGQGGTDTQYF. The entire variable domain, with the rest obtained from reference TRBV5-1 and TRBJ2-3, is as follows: KAGVTQTPRYLIKTRGQQVTLSCSPISGHRSVSWYQQTPGQGLQFLFEYFSETQRNKGNFPGRFSGRQFSNSRSEMNVSTLELGDSALYLCASSLGGQGGTDTQYFGPGTRLTVL.

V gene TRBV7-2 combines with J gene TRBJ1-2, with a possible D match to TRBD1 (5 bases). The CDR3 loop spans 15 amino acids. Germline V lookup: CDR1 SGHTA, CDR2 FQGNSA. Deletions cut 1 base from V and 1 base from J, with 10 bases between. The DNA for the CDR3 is TGTGCCAGCAGCTTAGGACCGACAGATAACTATGGCTACACCTTC. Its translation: CASSLGPTDNYGYTF.

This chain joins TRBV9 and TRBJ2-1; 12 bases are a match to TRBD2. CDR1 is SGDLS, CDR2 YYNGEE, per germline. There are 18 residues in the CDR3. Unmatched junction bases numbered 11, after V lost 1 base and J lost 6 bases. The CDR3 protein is CASSVPSGGASWINEQFF. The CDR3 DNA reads TGTGCCAGCAGCGTACCTAGCGGGGGGGCCTCTTGGATCAATGAGCAGTTCTTC.